This is a list of T cell receptor beta chains from one sample in a study of blood T cell repertoires in COVID-19. Method: immunoSEQ multiplex PCR; TCRdb's copy keeps in-frame clones and lacks some. The table has roughly 250,000 clones, more than 85% seen once; the top ten hold around 0.84%. Sequencing used peripheral blood. These receptors came from a man in his thirties or forties with acute or convalescent COVID-19. Each CDR3 is given with its conserved first and last residue. D genes are given only for firm matches. A row's size may be missing; if present it is once, few, many or a size class.

v_call: TRBV9
clone_size: few
j_call: TRBJ2-1
d_call: TRBD1
cdr3_aa: CASSARQGAANEQFF
cdr3_nt: TGTGCCAGCAGCGCCCGACAGGGGGCGGCCAATGAGCAGTTCTTC

v_call: TRBV10-2
clone_size: .
j_call: TRBJ1-2
d_call: TRBD1
cdr3_aa: CASRRDRDDHTF
cdr3_nt: TGCGCCAGCAGACGGGACAGGGACGATCACACCTTC

v_call: TRBV3-1/TRBV3-2
clone_size: .
j_call: TRBJ2-7
d_call: .
cdr3_aa: CASSQTGLEQYF
cdr3_nt: TGTGCCAGCAGCCAAACAGGGCTCGAGCAGTACTTC

v_call: TRBV9
clone_size: .
j_call: TRBJ2-1
d_call: TRBD2
cdr3_aa: CASSAQPGTSGSSYNEQFF
cdr3_nt: TGTGCCAGCAGCGCGCAGCCCGGGACTAGCGGAAGCTCCTACAATGAGCAGTTCTTC

v_call: TRBV5-4
clone_size: .
j_call: TRBJ2-7
d_call: .
cdr3_aa: CASSWEGVREQYF
cdr3_nt: TGTGCCAGCAGCTGGGAGGGGGTACGCGAGCAGTACTTC

v_call: TRBV6-1
clone_size: .
j_call: TRBJ2-1
d_call: .
cdr3_aa: CASSEERTGYNEQFF
cdr3_nt: TGTGCCAGCAGTGAAGAGCGGACCGGATACAATGAGCAGTTCTTC

v_call: TRBV4-1
clone_size: .
j_call: TRBJ1-2
d_call: TRBD1
cdr3_aa: CASSPTTGEGYTF
cdr3_nt: TGCGCCAGCAGCCCAACGACAGGGGAAGGCTACACCTTC

v_call: TRBV6-6
clone_size: .
j_call: TRBJ1-2
d_call: .
cdr3_aa: CASLRGHGYTF
cdr3_nt: TGTGCCAGCCTAAGAGGCCATGGCTACACCTTC

v_call: TRBV6-6
clone_size: .
j_call: TRBJ2-7
d_call: .
cdr3_aa: CASRTEFNEQYF
cdr3_nt: TGTGCCAGCAGGACAGAATTCAACGAGCAGTACTTC

v_call: TRBV28
clone_size: .
j_call: TRBJ1-1
d_call: .
cdr3_aa: CASSSTGMNTEAFF
cdr3_nt: TGTGCCAGCAGTTCCACAGGGATGAACACTGAAGCTTTCTTT

v_call: TRBV7-7
clone_size: .
j_call: TRBJ2-5
d_call: .
cdr3_aa: CASSLAPVLQETQYF
cdr3_nt: TGTGCTAGCAGCTTAGCCCCTGTGTTACAAGAGACCCAGTACTTC

v_call: TRBV19
clone_size: many
j_call: TRBJ1-5
d_call: .
cdr3_aa: CASRDSEVSQPQHF
cdr3_nt: TGTGCCAGTAGGGACAGCGAGGTTAGTCAGCCCCAGCATTTT

v_call: TRBV7-9
clone_size: .
j_call: TRBJ2-1
d_call: TRBD2
cdr3_aa: CASSRTSGRWGEQFF
cdr3_nt: TGTGCCAGCAGTCGGACTAGCGGGAGATGGGGTGAGCAGTTCTTC

v_call: TRBV7-2
clone_size: .
j_call: TRBJ2-7
d_call: .
cdr3_aa: CASSGGSSSSYEQYF
cdr3_nt: TGTGCCAGCAGCGGAGGATCGTCCTCCTCCTACGAGCAGTACTTC

v_call: TRBV20-1
clone_size: .
j_call: TRBJ2-3
d_call: .
cdr3_aa: CSARVRDTQYF
cdr3_nt: TGCAGTGCTAGGGTGAGGGATACGCAGTATTTT

v_call: TRBV7-3
clone_size: .
j_call: TRBJ2-3
d_call: .
cdr3_aa: CASAWSSGTDTQYF
cdr3_nt: TGTGCCAGCGCGTGGAGTTCAGGCACAGATACGCAGTATTTT

v_call: TRBV28
clone_size: .
j_call: TRBJ1-5
d_call: TRBD1
cdr3_aa: CASSLRTGPNQPQHF
cdr3_nt: TGTGCCAGCAGTTTGCGGACAGGCCCCAATCAGCCCCAGCATTTT

v_call: TRBV5-1
clone_size: .
j_call: TRBJ1-4
d_call: TRBD1
cdr3_aa: CASSSRGRSGEKLFF
cdr3_nt: TGCGCCAGCAGCTCCAGGGGGCGGTCAGGTGAAAAACTGTTTTTT

v_call: TRBV5-1
clone_size: .
j_call: TRBJ2-3
d_call: .
cdr3_aa: CASSLTGSGDTQYF
cdr3_nt: TGCGCCAGCAGCTTGACGGGGTCGGGAGATACGCAGTATTTT

v_call: TRBV19
clone_size: once
j_call: TRBJ2-4
d_call: .
cdr3_aa: CASSPEGNIQYF
cdr3_nt: TGTGCCAGTAGTCCGGAGGGAAACATTCAGTACTTC

v_call: TRBV5-4
clone_size: .
j_call: TRBJ2-1
d_call: .
cdr3_aa: CASSLDNNEQFF
cdr3_nt: TGTGCCAGCAGCTTGGACAACAATGAGCAGTTCTTC

v_call: TRBV7-3
clone_size: .
j_call: TRBJ2-1
d_call: TRBD2
cdr3_aa: CASSPLAGVSYNEQFF
cdr3_nt: TGTGCCAGCAGTCCTCTAGCGGGGGTCTCCTACAATGAGCAGTTCTTC

v_call: TRBV6-1
clone_size: .
j_call: TRBJ2-3
d_call: TRBD2
cdr3_aa: CASSELGSGRVTDTQYF
cdr3_nt: TGTGCCAGCAGTGAATTGGGGAGCGGGAGGGTTACAGATACGCAGTATTTT

v_call: TRBV28
clone_size: .
j_call: TRBJ2-6
d_call: .
cdr3_aa: CASRGRVGTPYSGANVLTF
cdr3_nt: TGTGCCAGCAGGGGTCGCGTGGGGACACCCTACTCCGGGGCCAACGTCCTGACTTTC

v_call: TRBV5-1
clone_size: .
j_call: TRBJ2-7
d_call: .
cdr3_aa: CASSGATRYEQYF
cdr3_nt: TGCGCCAGCAGCGGTGCAACACGCTACGAGCAGTACTTC

v_call: TRBV3-1/TRBV3-2
clone_size: .
j_call: TRBJ2-2
d_call: .
cdr3_aa: CASSQGGVNTGELFF
cdr3_nt: TGTGCCAGCAGCCAAGGCGGGGTGAACACCGGGGAGCTGTTTTTT

v_call: TRBV5-6
clone_size: once
j_call: TRBJ2-4
d_call: .
cdr3_aa: CASSFTGKPKNIQYF
cdr3_nt: TGTGCCAGCAGCTTTACAGGAAAGCCCAAAAACATTCAGTACTTC